Following are 28 T cell receptor beta chains from one sample sequenced in a study of shared clonotypes between healthy human individuals. The method was immunoSEQ multiplex PCR; TCRdb's version includes in-frame clones alone and lacks a portion of them. The sample includes some 2.1 million clones, around 93% of them seen just once. Naive CD8 cells lacked CD45RO and underwent positive selection for CCR7, leaving out terminally differentiated effector memory CD45RA+ cells. Material: naive CD8+ T cells from PBMCs. These receptor sequences come from a young man in good health. Some clones in this sample may be carry-over from other donors' samples.

CDR3 loop: CASSVLGAAGNTIYF. The CDR3 DNA sequence: TGTGCCAGCAGTGTCCTCGGGGCGGCTGGAAACACCATATATTTT. This chain uses TRBV6-1 with TRBJ1-3, with D perhaps TRBD1 (5 bases). Trimming took off 4 bases at V and 2 bases at J, with 12 bases between the two ends. Germline loops: CDR1 MNHNS, CDR2 SASEGT. The CDR3 consists of 15 residues.

The chain couples TRBV9 to TRBJ2-3; tentatively, D is TRBD1 or TRBD2 (6 bases each). Looked up from germline, CDR1 is SGDLS and CDR2 is YYNGEE. Trimming took 7 bases from V and 4 from J, leaving 13 bases between them. CDR3 length: 13 residues. Here the CDR3 DNA reads TGTGCCAGCGGCCTCGGGGGCGCAGATACGCAGTATTTT. It encodes CASGLGGADTQYF. Combining the CDR3 with reference TRBV9 and TRBJ2-3 gives the whole variable domain DSGVTQTPKHLITATGQRVTLRCSPRSGDLSVYWYQQSLDQGLQFLIQYYNGEERAKGNILERFSAQQFPDLHSELNLSSLELGDSALYFCASGLGGADTQYFGPGTRLTVL.

The chain joins TRBV19 to TRBJ2-7; TRBD1 matches 7 bases. The CDR3 runs 19 residues. Germline V gene lookup returns CDR1 LNHDA and CDR2 SQIVND (reference sequence). V lost 3 bases and J lost 2; bases outside the gene matches: 19. The CDR3 region has the DNA TGTGCCAGTAGTATCGCCCCACCCCGAGGGGGCCCAAATACCTACGAGCAGTACTTC. It translates to CASSIAPPRGGPNTYEQYF.

The V and J genes are TRBV5-6 and TRBJ2-7; TRBD2 is a possible D gene (7 bases). The CDR3 runs 16 residues. Germline values: CDR1 SGHDT, CDR2 YYEEEE. The V and J ends lost 2 bases and 2 bases respectively, with 17 bases between them. In nucleotides, the CDR3 is TGTGCCAGCAGCTTTGACCAGGGGACTATCACCTACGAGCAGTACTTC. Translating gives CASSFDQGTITYEQYF. The variable domain in full, with the rest retrieved from reference TRBV5-6 and TRBJ2-7, is DAGVTQSPTHLIKTRGQQVTLRCSPKSGHDTVSWYQQALGQGPQFIFQYYEEEERQRGNFPDRFSGHQFPNYSSELNVNALLLGDSALYLCASSFDQGTITYEQYFGPGTRLTVT.

The chain links TRBV4-2 to TRBJ2-7; D perhaps matches TRBD2 (5 bases). The ends were cut back, 4 bases at V and 1 base at J, with 17 bases in the middle. CDR1 and CDR2 from the germline V gene are LGHNA and YNFKEQ. The CDR3 has 16 amino acids. CDR3 in amino acids: CASSPLDSATSYEQYF. Written as DNA, the CDR3 is TGTGCCAGCAGCCCACTGGACTCGGCAACATCCTACGAGCAGTACTTC.

DNA for the CDR3: TGCGCCAGCTTTTTACGGGACCAAGAGACCCAGTACTTC. Amino acids: CASFLRDQETQYF. V usage is TRBV10-2 and J usage is TRBJ2-5; D gene ambiguous. Trimming took off 8 bases at V and 0 bases at J, with 10 bases between the two ends. The V gene's germline CDR1 is WSHSY and CDR2 SAAADI. The CDR3 spans 13 residues.

This clone appeared a single time. This sample includes further DNA sequences coding for the same CDR3. The rearrangement joins TRBV18 to TRBJ2-7, with a tentative D call TRBD2 (6 bases). The CDR3 covers 15 residues. V dropped 3 bases and J dropped 0 bases, with 12 bases sitting between them. In germline, CDR1 is KGHSH, CDR2 LQKENI. The DNA of the CDR3 is TGTGCCAGCTCACCGGGGGGATTCAGCTCCTACGAGCAGTACTTC. Amino acid sequence: CASSPGGFSSYEQYF.

V is TRBV27 and J is TRBJ2-7; D ambiguous. The CDR3 has 13 residues. Trimming shortened V by 6 bases and J by 5 bases, and 14 bases separated the two germline ends. The germline V gene encodes CDR1 MNHEY and CDR2 SMNVEV (reference sequence). The CDR3 nucleotides read TGTGCCAGCAGCACTGGGCCTTGGGACGAGCAGTACTTC. As protein: CASSTGPWDEQYF.

This clone was picked up one time. The V call is TRBV6-5, the J call TRBJ2-5; D gene ambiguous. Trimming took off 5 bases at V and 4 bases at J, with 17 bases between the two ends. This CDR3 is 15 amino acids long. Germline CDR1 reads MNHEY; CDR2 reads SVGAGI. CDR3 region: CASSKLRTQPETQYF. The CDR3 DNA is TGTGCCAGCAGTAAACTCCGGACCCAGCCAGAGACCCAGTACTTC.

This clone was observed once. The chain employs TRBV7-9 and TRBJ2-5; unclear D gene. V dropped 10 bases and J dropped 4 bases, with 13 bases sitting between them. CDR3 length equals 12 residues. Per the germline V gene, CDR1 is SEHNR and CDR2 is FQNEAQ (reference sequence). The DNA for the CDR3 is TGTGCCACCTATACCCCCTTAGAGACCCAGTACTTC. It specifies CATYTPLETQYF. Using reference TRBV7-9 and TRBJ2-5 for the parts outside the CDR3, the full variable domain is DTGVSQNPRHKITKRGQNVTFRCDPISEHNRLYWYRQTLGQGPEFLTYFQNEAQLEKSRLLSDRFSAERPKGSFSTLEIQRTEQGDSAMYLCATYTPLETQYFGPGTRLLVL.

This clone was seen once. The chain combines TRBV27 with TRBJ2-7; possible D gene TRBD2, 6 bases. The CDR3 runs to 12 residues. Trimming cost V 10 bases and J 7 bases, with 17 bases left between them. Per germline, CDR1 MNHEY and CDR2 SMNVEV (reference sequence). CDR3 protein: CATGLEGGEQYF. The CDR3 DNA follows: TGTGCCACCGGACTTGAGGGAGGAGAGCAGTACTTC.

This chain uses TRBV10-3 with TRBJ2-2; unclear D gene. V lost 2 bases, J lost 2 bases, and 12 bases lay in between. Germline-derived CDR1 and CDR2 are ENHRY and SYGVKD. The CDR3 spans 16 residues. As DNA, the CDR3 is TGTGCCATCAGTGAGATCGGACGCGCCAACACCGGGGAGCTGTTTTTT. It is translated as CAISEIGRANTGELFF.

This rearrangement joins TRBV27 to TRBJ1-1, with 9 bases fitting TRBD1. Per germline, CDR1 MNHEY and CDR2 SMNVEV (reference sequence). The J segment lost 1 base and the V segment lost 6 bases, leaving 3 bases of the junction unmatched. This CDR3 has 14 residues. The CDR3 sequence: CASRWTGENTEAFF. The CDR3 DNA is TGTGCCAGCAGGTGGACAGGGGAGAACACTGAAGCTTTCTTT.

This clone came up a few times. The chain recombines TRBV30 with TRBJ1-2, with D unclear. Germline loops: CDR1 GTSNPN, CDR2 SVGIG (reference sequence). The CDR3 covers 13 residues. V was shortened by 3 bases and J by 2 bases, with 10 bases between the two germline ends. This chain's CDR3 is CAWRARTNYGYTF. CDR3 in DNA: TGTGCCTGGAGGGCCAGGACGAACTATGGCTACACCTTC.

The chain combines TRBV9 with TRBJ1-1, with D possibly being TRBD1 (6 bases). The V gene lost 4 bases and the J gene lost 10 bases, with 17 bases spanning the gap. The CDR3 consists of 13 residues. Germline loops: CDR1 SGDLS, CDR2 YYNGEE. CDR3 in DNA: TGTGCCAGCAGCTCGGGGGGGCCGTTGGGAGCTTTCTTT. Translating gives CASSSGGPLGAFF.

V usage is TRBV19 and J usage is TRBJ2-2; TRBD1 aligns across 10 bases. V dropped 3 bases and J dropped 6; count of bases not matched to a gene: 4. Germline-derived CDR1 and CDR2 are LNHDA and SQIVND (reference sequence). The CDR3 spans 15 residues. CDR3 amino acids: CASSIGTGVAGELFF. DNA for the CDR3: TGTGCCAGTAGTATTGGGACAGGGGTGGCCGGGGAGCTGTTTTTT.

The chain has TRBV10-3 and TRBJ2-7; TRBD2 matches 8 bases. The V gene end was trimmed by 0 bases and the J gene end by 6 bases; junction bases not matched to a gene: 10. The CDR3 covers 16 residues. Germline CDR1 is ENHRY and CDR2 is SYGVKD. DNA of the CDR3: TGTGCCATCAGTGAGTCCTCGGTCGGGAGGGCCGGCGAGCAGTACTTC. This gives the protein CAISESSVGRAGEQYF.

The chain couples TRBV2 to TRBJ2-7, with 13 positions matching TRBD2. CDR1 SNHLY and CDR2 FYNNEI come from the germline V gene. V shed 10 bases, J shed 2 bases, and the junction held 5 bases outside the gene matches. This CDR3 is 14 amino acids long. CDR3: CATSGLAGTYEQYF. As DNA, the CDR3 is TGTGCCACCTCGGGACTAGCGGGGACCTACGAGCAGTACTTC.

The chain is built from TRBV19 and TRBJ1-1; no firm D call. CDR1 LNHDA and CDR2 SQIVND come from the germline V gene (reference sequence). The CDR3 has 14 amino acids. Deletions cut 1 base from V and 4 bases from J, with 10 bases between. The CDR3 DNA reads as TGTGCCAGTAGTATAGGGCGGCTGGGCACTGAAGCTTTCTTT. Amino acids: CASSIGRLGTEAFF.

The CDR3 region is CASSQDLLDRGFYGYTF. For the CDR3, the DNA is TGCGCCAGCAGCCAAGATCTTTTAGACAGGGGCTTCTATGGCTACACCTTC. J is TRBJ1-2 and V is TRBV4-1, with 8 positions matching TRBD1. The germline V gene has CDR1 MGHRA and CDR2 YSYEKL. The CDR3 sequence is 17 residues long. V gave up 0 bases and J gave up 4 bases; unmatched junction bases: 10.

This chain connects TRBV7-8 to TRBJ2-1, with D tentatively TRBD1 or TRBD2 (5 bases each). This CDR3 is built from 17 residues. CDR1 and CDR2 from the germline V gene are SGHVS and FQNEAQ. Deletions cut 3 bases from V and 0 bases from J, with 15 bases between. As DNA, the CDR3 is TGTGCCAGCAGCTTGCCCCGGGACCCGAGCTCCTACAATGAGCAGTTCTTC. This translates into CASSLPRDPSSYNEQFF.

The V gene is TRBV9, the J gene TRBJ2-2; tentative D call: TRBD2 (6 bases). This CDR3 spans 15 amino acids. V was trimmed by 5 bases and J by 3 bases, leaving 14 bases between them. Germline-derived CDR1 and CDR2 are SGDLS and YYNGEE. The CDR3 nucleotides read TGTGCCAGCAGGCTGGGAGGACGCGACACCGGGGAGCTGTTTTTT. Encoded protein: CASRLGGRDTGELFF.

The chain uses TRBV5-8 and TRBJ2-1; D is tentatively TRBD1 or TRBD2 (5 bases each). The germline V and J ends were trimmed by 4 bases and 9 bases, with 14 bases remaining between them. The germline CDR1 and CDR2 sequences are SGHTS and YDEGEE. The CDR3 spans 13 residues. The CDR3 here is CASSPGTTGEQFF. The DNA of the CDR3 is TGTGCCAGCAGCCCCGGGACGACCGGTGAGCAGTTCTTC.

The rearrangement joins TRBV28 to TRBJ1-1, with 7 bases that match TRBD1. CDR3 size: 16 residues. J lost 0 bases, V lost 4 bases, and 8 bases had no gene match. From germline, CDR1 is MDHEN and CDR2 SYDVKM. CDR3 amino acids: CASSSHLQGMNTEAFF. As DNA, the CDR3 is TGTGCCAGCAGTTCCCACCTACAGGGGATGAACACTGAAGCTTTCTTT.

The gene calls are TRBV5-1 and TRBJ2-5; 9 positions agree with TRBD2. The germline gives CDR1 SGHRS, CDR2 YFSETQ. The CDR3 extends over 16 amino acids. With V trimmed by 0 bases and J by 5 bases, 8 bases remained unmatched. The CDR3 region has the DNA TGCGCCAGCAGCTTGGTTAGCGGGAGTTCCTTCGAGACCCAGTACTTC. Its protein product is CASSLVSGSSFETQYF.

V gene TRBV28 combines with J gene TRBJ2-5; TRBD1 aligns across 8 bases. Germline V gene data show CDR1 as MDHEN and CDR2 as SYDVKM. V lost 3 bases to trimming and J lost 4 bases; unmatched junction nucleotides: 7. This CDR3 is 15 amino acids long. CDR3: CASSLADRVGETQYF. The CDR3 nucleotides are TGTGCCAGCAGTTTGGCGGACAGGGTGGGAGAGACCCAGTACTTC.

J is TRBJ2-3 and V is TRBV19; the match to TRBD2 covers 10 bases. This CDR3 contains 15 residues. V dropped 5 bases and J dropped 5; count of bases not matched to a gene: 7. Germline V lookup: CDR1 LNHDA, CDR2 SQIVND (reference sequence). CDR3 DNA sequence: TGTGCCAGTAGTGAGCTAGCGGGAGTGGTAGATACGCAGTATTTT. Its protein product is CASSELAGVVDTQYF.

The genes are TRBV4-1 and TRBJ1-4; no reliable D call. The V and J ends lost 1 base and 8 bases respectively, with 14 bases between them. The CDR3 is 15 residues long. Germline-derived CDR1 and CDR2 are MGHRA and YSYEKL. DNA for the CDR3: TGCGCCAGCAGCCAAGGGGATTGGGGTAACGAAAAACTGTTTTTT. Its protein is CASSQGDWGNEKLFF.